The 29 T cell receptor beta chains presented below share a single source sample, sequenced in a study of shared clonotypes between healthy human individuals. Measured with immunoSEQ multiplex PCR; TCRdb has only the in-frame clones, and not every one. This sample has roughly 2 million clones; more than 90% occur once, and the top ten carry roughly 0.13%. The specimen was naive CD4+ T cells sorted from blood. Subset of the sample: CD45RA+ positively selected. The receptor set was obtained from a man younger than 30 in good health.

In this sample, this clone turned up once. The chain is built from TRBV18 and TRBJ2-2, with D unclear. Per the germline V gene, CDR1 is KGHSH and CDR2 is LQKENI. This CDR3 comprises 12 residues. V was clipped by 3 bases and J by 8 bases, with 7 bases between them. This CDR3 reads CASSPALGELFF. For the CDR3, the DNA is TGTGCCAGCTCACCGGCCCTAGGGGAGCTGTTTTTT.

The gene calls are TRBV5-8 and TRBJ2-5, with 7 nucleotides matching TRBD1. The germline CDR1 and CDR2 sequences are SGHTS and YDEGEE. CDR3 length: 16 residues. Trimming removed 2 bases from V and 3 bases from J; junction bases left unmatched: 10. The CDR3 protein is CASSLFYRDRKETQYF. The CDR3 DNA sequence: TGTGCCAGCAGCTTATTTTACCGGGACAGAAAAGAGACCCAGTACTTC. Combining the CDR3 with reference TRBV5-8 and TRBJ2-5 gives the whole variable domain EAGVTQSPTHLIKTRGQQATLRCSPISGHTSVYWYQQALGLGLQFLLWYDEGEERNRGNFPPRFSGRQFPNYSSELNVNALELEDSALYLCASSLFYRDRKETQYFGPGTRLLVL.

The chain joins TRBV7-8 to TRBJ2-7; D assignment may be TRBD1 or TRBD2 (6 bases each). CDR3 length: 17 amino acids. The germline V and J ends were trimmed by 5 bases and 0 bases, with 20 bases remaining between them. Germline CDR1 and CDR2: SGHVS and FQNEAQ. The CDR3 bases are TGTGCCAGCAGCCCCCGGGTGGTGGGGGGACACTCCTACGAGCAGTACTTC. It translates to CASSPRVVGGHSYEQYF.

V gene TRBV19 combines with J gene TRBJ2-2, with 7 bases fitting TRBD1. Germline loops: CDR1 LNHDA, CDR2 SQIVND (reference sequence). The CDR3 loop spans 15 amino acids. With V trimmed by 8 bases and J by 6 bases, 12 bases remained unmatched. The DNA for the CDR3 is TGTGCCAGTGAAGATAAGGGGGCGTTGTCCGGGGAGCTGTTTTTT. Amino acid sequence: CASEDKGALSGELFF.

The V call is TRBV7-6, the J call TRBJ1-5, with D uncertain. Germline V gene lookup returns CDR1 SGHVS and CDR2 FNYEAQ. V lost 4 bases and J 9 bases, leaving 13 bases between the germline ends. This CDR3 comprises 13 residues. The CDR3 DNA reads TGTGCCAGCAGCTCCGCCGTCGGTATGCCCCAGCATTTT. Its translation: CASSSAVGMPQHF.

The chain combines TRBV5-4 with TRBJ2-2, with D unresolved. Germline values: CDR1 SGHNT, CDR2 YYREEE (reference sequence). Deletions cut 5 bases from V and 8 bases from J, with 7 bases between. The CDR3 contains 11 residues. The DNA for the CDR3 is TGTGCCAGCAGTTCAGGTGGGGAGCTGTTTTTT. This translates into CASSSGGELFF.

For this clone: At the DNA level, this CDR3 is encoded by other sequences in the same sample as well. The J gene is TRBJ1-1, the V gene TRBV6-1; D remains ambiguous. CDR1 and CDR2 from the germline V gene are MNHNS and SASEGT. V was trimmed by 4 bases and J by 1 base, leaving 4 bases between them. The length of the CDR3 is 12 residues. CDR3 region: CASSAANTEAFF. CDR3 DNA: TGTGCCAGCAGTGCGGCGAACACTGAAGCTTTCTTT.

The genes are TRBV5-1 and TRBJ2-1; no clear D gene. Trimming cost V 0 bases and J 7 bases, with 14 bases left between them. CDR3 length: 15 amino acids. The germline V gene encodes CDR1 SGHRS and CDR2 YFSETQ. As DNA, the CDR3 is TGCGCCAGCAGCTTGGGGTTGAAGGCGGAAAATGAGCAGTTCTTC. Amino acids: CASSLGLKAENEQFF.

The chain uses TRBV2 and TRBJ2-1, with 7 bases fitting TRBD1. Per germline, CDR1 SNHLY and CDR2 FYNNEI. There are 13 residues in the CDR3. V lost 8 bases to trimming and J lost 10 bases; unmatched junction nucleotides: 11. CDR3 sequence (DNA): TGTGCCAGCCTGAGACAGGGAGTTGGAGAGCAGTTCTTC. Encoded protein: CASLRQGVGEQFF.

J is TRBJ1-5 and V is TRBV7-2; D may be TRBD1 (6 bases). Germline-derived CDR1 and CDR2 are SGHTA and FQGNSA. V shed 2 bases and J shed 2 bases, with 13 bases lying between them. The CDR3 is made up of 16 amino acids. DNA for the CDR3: TGTGCCAGCAGCTTATTCCCGGGGGCTGGCAATCAGCCCCAGCATTTT. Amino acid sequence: CASSLFPGAGNQPQHF.

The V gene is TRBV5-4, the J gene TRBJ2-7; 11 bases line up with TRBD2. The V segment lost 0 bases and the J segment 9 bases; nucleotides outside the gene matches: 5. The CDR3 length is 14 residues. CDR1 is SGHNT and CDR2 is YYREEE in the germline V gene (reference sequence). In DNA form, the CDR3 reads TGTGCCAGCAGCTTGGAAACTAGCGGGAGTTGGCAGTACTTC. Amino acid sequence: CASSLETSGSWQYF.

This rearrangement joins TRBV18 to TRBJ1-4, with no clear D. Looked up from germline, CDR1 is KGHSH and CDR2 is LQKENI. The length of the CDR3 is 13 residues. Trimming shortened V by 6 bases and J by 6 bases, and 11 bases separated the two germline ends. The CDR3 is CASSPMVDEKLFF. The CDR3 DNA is TGTGCCAGCTCGCCGATGGTGGATGAAAAACTGTTTTTT.

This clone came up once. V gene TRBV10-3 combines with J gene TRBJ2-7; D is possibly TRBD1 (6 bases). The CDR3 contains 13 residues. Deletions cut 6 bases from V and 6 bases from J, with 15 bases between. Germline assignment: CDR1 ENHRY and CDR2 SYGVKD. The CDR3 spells CAISEGAGAEQYF. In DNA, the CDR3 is TGTGCCATCAGCGAAGGGGCAGGGGCCGAGCAGTACTTC.

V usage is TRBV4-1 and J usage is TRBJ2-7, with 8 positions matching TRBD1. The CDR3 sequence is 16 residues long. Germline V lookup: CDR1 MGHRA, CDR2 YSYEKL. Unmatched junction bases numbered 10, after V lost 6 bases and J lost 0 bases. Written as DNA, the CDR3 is TGCGCCAGCAGTCGACGCTCGACAGGGGACTCCTACGAGCAGTACTTC. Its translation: CASSRRSTGDSYEQYF.

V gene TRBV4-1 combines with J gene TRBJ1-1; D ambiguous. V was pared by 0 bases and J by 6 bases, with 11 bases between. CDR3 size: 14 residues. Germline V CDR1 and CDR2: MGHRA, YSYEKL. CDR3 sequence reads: CASSQEEGRPEAFF. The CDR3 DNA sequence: TGCGCCAGCAGCCAAGAGGAAGGGAGGCCTGAAGCTTTCTTT.

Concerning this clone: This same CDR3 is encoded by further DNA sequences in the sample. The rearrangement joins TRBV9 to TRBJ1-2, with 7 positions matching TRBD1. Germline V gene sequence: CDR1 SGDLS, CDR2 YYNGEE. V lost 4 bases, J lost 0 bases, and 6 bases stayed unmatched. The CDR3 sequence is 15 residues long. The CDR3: CASSPGTAANYGYTF. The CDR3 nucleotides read TGTGCCAGCAGCCCAGGGACAGCAGCTAACTATGGCTACACCTTC.

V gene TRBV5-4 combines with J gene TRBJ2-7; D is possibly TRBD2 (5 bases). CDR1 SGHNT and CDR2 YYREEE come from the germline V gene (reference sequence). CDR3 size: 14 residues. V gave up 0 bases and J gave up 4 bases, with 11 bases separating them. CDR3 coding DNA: TGTGCCAGCAGCTTGGGGCCTAGCACATACGAGCAGTACTTC. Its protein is CASSLGPSTYEQYF.

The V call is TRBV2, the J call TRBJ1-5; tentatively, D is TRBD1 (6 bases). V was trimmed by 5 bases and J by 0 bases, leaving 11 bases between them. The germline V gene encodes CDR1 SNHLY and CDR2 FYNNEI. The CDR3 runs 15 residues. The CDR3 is CASSLDSYSNQPQHF. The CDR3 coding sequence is TGTGCCAGCAGTCTGGACAGTTATAGCAATCAGCCCCAGCATTTT.

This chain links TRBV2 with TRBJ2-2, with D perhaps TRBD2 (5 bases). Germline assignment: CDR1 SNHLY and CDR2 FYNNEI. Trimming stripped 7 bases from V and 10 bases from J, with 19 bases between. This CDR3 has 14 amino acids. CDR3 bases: TGTGCCAGCAAGACGGACTCTCGGAGTGAGGAGCTGTTTTTT. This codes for CASKTDSRSEELFF.

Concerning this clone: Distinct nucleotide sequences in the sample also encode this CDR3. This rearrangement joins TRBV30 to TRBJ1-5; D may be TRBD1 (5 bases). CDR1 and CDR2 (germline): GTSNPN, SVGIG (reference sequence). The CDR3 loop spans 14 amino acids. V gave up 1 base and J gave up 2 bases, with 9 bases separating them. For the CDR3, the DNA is TGTGCCTGGAGTGGGGGGGGTGGCAATCAGCCCCAGCATTTT. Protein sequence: CAWSGGGGNQPQHF. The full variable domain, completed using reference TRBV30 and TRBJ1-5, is SQTIHQWPATLVQPVGSPLSLECTVEGTSNPNLYWYRQAAGRGLQLLFYSVGIGQISSEVPQNLSASRPQDRQFILSSKKLLLSDSGFYLCAWSGGGGNQPQHFGDGTRLSIL.

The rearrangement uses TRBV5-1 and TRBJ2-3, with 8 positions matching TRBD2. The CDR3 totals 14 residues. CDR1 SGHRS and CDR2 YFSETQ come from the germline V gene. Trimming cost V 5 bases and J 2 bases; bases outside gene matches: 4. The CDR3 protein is CASRREGDTDTQYF. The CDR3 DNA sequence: TGCGCCAGCAGACGGGAGGGGGACACAGATACGCAGTATTTT.

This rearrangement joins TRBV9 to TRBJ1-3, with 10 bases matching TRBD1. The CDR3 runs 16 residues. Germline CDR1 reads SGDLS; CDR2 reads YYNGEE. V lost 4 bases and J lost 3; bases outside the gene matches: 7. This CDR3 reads CASSSDRGFSGNTIYF. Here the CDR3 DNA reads TGTGCCAGCAGCTCGGACAGGGGGTTTAGTGGAAACACCATATATTTT.

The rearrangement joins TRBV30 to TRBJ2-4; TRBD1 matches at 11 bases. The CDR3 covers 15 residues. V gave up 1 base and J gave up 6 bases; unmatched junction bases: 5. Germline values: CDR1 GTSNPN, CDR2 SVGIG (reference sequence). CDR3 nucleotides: TGTGCCTGGAGTGAGGACAGGGGGCCAAGAAACATTCAGTACTTC. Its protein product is CAWSEDRGPRNIQYF.

The CDR3 bases are TGTGCCAGCAGCGCAGACCCCGGGGGGGCCGCCTACGAGCAGTACTTC. Translating it yields CASSADPGGAAYEQYF. The gene calls are TRBV9 and TRBJ2-7; 8 nucleotides align to TRBD2. Germline trimming cut 3 bases from V and 2 bases from J; bases unmatched to any gene: 10. Germline V gives CDR1 SGDLS, CDR2 YYNGEE. This CDR3 has 16 residues.

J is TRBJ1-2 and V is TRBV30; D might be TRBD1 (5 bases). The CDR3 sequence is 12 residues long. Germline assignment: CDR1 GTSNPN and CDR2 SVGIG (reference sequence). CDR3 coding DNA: TGTGTGGGGGACGAAGAAAGCTATGGCTACACCTTC. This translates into CVGDEESYGYTF.

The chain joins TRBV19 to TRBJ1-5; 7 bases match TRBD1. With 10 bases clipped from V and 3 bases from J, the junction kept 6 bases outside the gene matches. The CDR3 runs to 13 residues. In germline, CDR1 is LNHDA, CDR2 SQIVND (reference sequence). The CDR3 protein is CATRGGNNQPQHF. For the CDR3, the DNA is TGTGCCACCAGGGGGGGGAACAATCAGCCCCAGCATTTT.

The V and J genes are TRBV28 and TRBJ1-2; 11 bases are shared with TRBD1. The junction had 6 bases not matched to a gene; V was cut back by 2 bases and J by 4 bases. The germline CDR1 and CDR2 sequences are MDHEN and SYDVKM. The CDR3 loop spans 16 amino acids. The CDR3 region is CASSLPTGTGGYGYTF. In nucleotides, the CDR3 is TGTGCCAGCAGTTTACCTACCGGGACAGGGGGCTATGGCTACACCTTC.

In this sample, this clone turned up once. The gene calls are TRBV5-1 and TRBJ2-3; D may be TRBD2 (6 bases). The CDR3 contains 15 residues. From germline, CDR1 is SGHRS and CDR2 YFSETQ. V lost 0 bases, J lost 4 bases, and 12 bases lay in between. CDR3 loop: CASSLGQRAADTQYF. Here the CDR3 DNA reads TGCGCCAGCAGCTTGGGACAGCGGGCTGCAGATACGCAGTATTTT.

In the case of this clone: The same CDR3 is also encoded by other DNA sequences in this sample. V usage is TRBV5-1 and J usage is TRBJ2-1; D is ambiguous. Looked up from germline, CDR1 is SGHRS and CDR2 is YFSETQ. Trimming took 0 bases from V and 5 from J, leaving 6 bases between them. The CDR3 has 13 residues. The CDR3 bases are TGCGCCAGCAGCTTGGACAGTAACAATGAGCAGTTCTTC. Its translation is CASSLDSNNEQFF.